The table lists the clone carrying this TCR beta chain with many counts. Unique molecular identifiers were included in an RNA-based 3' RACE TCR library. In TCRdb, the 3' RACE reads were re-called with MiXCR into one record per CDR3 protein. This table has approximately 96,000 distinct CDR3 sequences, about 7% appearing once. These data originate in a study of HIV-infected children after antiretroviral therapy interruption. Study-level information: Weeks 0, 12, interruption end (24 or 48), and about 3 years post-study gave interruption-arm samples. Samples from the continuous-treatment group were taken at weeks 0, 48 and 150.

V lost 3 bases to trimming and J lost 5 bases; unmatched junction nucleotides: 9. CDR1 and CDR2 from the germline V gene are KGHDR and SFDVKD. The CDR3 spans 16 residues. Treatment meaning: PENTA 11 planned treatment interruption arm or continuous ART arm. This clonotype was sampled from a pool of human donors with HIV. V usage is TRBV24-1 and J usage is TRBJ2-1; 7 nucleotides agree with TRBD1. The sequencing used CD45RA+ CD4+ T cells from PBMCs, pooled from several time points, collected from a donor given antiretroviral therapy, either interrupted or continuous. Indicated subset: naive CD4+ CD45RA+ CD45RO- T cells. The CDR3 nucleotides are TGTGCCACCAGTGATCAGTTGATGACAGGGAACAATGAGCAGTTCTTC. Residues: CATSDQLMTGNNEQFF.